Each of the 32 T cell receptor beta chains below was sequenced from the same sample in a study of early T cells in non-severe SARS-CoV-2 infection. Each CDR3 protein gets one entry after TCRdb re-called the 5' RACE reads with MiXCR. The table includes tens of thousands of distinct CDR3 sequences, around 9.1% detected once. Input material: whole blood. Every receptor here comes from an adult who was a healthcare worker with PCR-confirmed SARS-CoV-2 infection or an uninfected control (not recorded which).

In this sample, this clonotype turned up many times. The rearrangement joins TRBV20-1 to TRBJ1-5; the D gene is possibly TRBD1 (6 bases). The CDR3 loop spans 13 amino acids. V was cut by 3 bases and J by 7 bases, with 13 bases left in between. CDR1 is DFQATT, CDR2 SNEGSKA, per germline (reference sequence). CDR3: CSARPQGTQPQHF. The CDR3, as DNA: TGCAGTGCTAGGCCCCAGGGGACACAGCCCCAGCATTTT.

A few counts support this clonotype. The rearrangement joins TRBV20-1 to TRBJ2-3; D uncertain. Trimming shortened V by 3 bases and J by 6 bases, and 13 bases separated the two germline ends. Germline V gene lookup returns CDR1 DFQATT and CDR2 SNEGSKA (reference sequence). The CDR3 is made up of 13 amino acids. CDR3 DNA: TGCAGTGCTAGCCAAAGGGAAACGGATACGCAGTATTTT. Its translation is CSASQRETDTQYF.

This clonotype has a count of ten or more. CDR3 DNA sequence: TGCGCCAGCAGCTTGGCCCGGGACACCGATGAGCAGTTCTTC. Protein sequence: CASSLARDTDEQFF. The chain recombines TRBV5-1 with TRBJ2-1; tentative D call: TRBD1 (6 bases). This CDR3 is built from 14 residues. V was pared by 0 bases and J by 8 bases, with 12 bases between. The germline V gene has CDR1 SGHRS and CDR2 YFSETQ.

This clonotype was counted many times. The V gene is TRBV6-5, the J gene TRBJ1-1; D is possibly TRBD1 (5 bases). This CDR3 has 13 residues. The germline V gene has CDR1 MNHEY and CDR2 SVGAGI. V shed 4 bases and J shed 1 base, with 7 bases lying between them. This chain's CDR3 is CASSLTANTEAFF. CDR3 sequence (DNA): TGTGCCAGCAGTTTGACAGCGAACACTGAAGCTTTCTTT.

CDR3 sequence (DNA): TGTGCCATCAGTGAGGGGGTAGCGGGGGCCAAATCTTCTAGCACAGATACGCAGTATTTT. This codes for CAISEGVAGAKSSSTDTQYF. V gene TRBV10-3 combines with J gene TRBJ2-3, with 9 bases matching TRBD2. This CDR3 has 20 amino acids. The J segment lost 0 bases and the V segment lost 2 bases, leaving 15 bases of the junction unmatched. Germline V gene data show CDR1 as ENHRY and CDR2 as SYGVKD.

This clonotype came up many times. The J gene is TRBJ2-1, the V gene TRBV29-1, with TRBD1 matching over 8 bases. The CDR3 consists of 14 residues. Trimming cost V 7 bases and J 3 bases; bases outside gene matches: 8. The germline gives CDR1 SQVTM, CDR2 ANQGSEA. This CDR3 is CSAETGANYNEQFF. The CDR3 DNA is TGCAGCGCCGAGACAGGGGCTAACTACAATGAGCAGTTCTTC.

The rearrangement links TRBV20-1 to TRBJ1-2; TRBD1 might be the D (5 bases). Trimming removed 3 bases at V and 4 bases at J, with 12 bases between. The CDR3 has 13 amino acids. Germline V lookup: CDR1 DFQATT, CDR2 SNEGSKA (reference sequence). The CDR3 loop reads CSARGRASYGYTF. The DNA for the CDR3 is TGCAGTGCTAGGGGGCGGGCCTCCTATGGCTACACCTTC.

This clonotype occurred many times. The CDR3 region has the DNA TGTGCCAGCAGTTTCAGGGTAAATAATTCACCCCTCCACTTT. It codes for CASSFRVNNSPLHF. The chain links TRBV6-1 to TRBJ1-6, with a weak D call TRBD1 (5 bases). Trimming shortened V by 5 bases and J by 5 bases, and 10 bases separated the two germline ends. Germline-derived CDR1 and CDR2 are MNHNS and SASEGT. The CDR3 spans 14 residues.

Only a few counts were recorded for this clonotype. The chain recombines TRBV20-1 with TRBJ2-2, with a weak D call TRBD2 (6 bases). This CDR3 region has 12 residues. V lost 8 bases and J lost 4, with 11 bases in between. CDR1 DFQATT and CDR2 SNEGSKA come from the germline V gene (reference sequence). The CDR3 here is CSTPGGTGELFF. The CDR3 DNA is TGCAGTACTCCCGGGGGCACCGGGGAGCTGTTTTTT.

V usage is TRBV7-9 and J usage is TRBJ2-7; maybe TRBD1 (6 bases). Trimming cost V 5 bases and J 5 bases, with 10 bases left between them. The germline V gene has CDR1 SEHNR and CDR2 FQNEAQ (reference sequence). This CDR3 is 12 amino acids long. CDR3 loop: CASSHGQNEQYF. In DNA, the CDR3 is TGTGCCAGCAGCCACGGACAGAACGAGCAGTACTTC.

This clonotype occurred many times. This chain joins TRBV11-2 and TRBJ2-2; no clear D gene. The V end lost 5 bases, the J end lost 5 bases, and 9 bases lay between the germline ends. Germline CDR1 is SGHAT and CDR2 is FQNNGV. This CDR3 region has 13 residues. This CDR3 is CASSPPRTGELFF. The DNA for the CDR3 is TGTGCCAGCAGCCCCCCTCGTACCGGGGAGCTGTTTTTT.

The sample holds many counts of this clonotype. This chain joins TRBV12-5 and TRBJ1-1, with 7 bases fitting TRBD1. The ends lost 6 bases at V and 4 bases at J; junction bases unmatched: 11. The CDR3 extends over 15 amino acids. Germline V lookup: CDR1 LGHNT, CDR2 FRNRAP. CDR3 amino acids: CASGPPGQLLTEAFF. CDR3 nucleotide sequence: TGTGCTAGTGGCCCTCCGGGACAGCTACTCACTGAAGCTTTCTTT.

The table lists this clonotype with a few counts. The chain recombines TRBV20-1 with TRBJ2-1; D ambiguous. The CDR3 contains 12 residues. The V end was cut by 1 base, the J end by 6 bases, with 7 bases between. CDR1 is DFQATT and CDR2 is SNEGSKA in the germline V gene (reference sequence). This chain's CDR3 is CSARGSINEQFF. The CDR3 bases are TGCAGTGCTAGAGGCTCCATCAATGAGCAGTTCTTC.

The V gene is TRBV9, the J gene TRBJ1-1; the D is unclear. Germline CDR1 reads SGDLS; CDR2 reads YYNGEE. V was clipped by 4 bases and J by 1 base, with 8 bases between them. The CDR3 contains 13 residues. CDR3 sequence: CASSRNWNTEAFF. The CDR3, as DNA: TGTGCCAGCAGCAGAAACTGGAACACTGAAGCTTTCTTT.

This clonotype was observed many times. The rearrangement links TRBV19 to TRBJ1-5; D remains unclear. The CDR3 consists of 14 residues. V shed 2 bases and J shed 6 bases, with 11 bases lying between them. Germline CDR1 is LNHDA and CDR2 is SQIVND (reference sequence). CDR3 sequence (DNA): TGTGCCAGTAGTATATTGTGGGAGGGTCAGCCCCAGCATTTT. Protein: CASSILWEGQPQHF.

This clonotype was found many times. V usage is TRBV5-1 and J usage is TRBJ2-7; TRBD1 matches 7 bases. The CDR3 has 14 residues. Germline trimming cut 4 bases from V and 4 bases from J; bases unmatched to any gene: 8. Germline-derived CDR1 and CDR2 are SGHRS and YFSETQ. CDR3 protein: CASSPGDREYEQYF. The CDR3 region has the DNA TGCGCCAGCAGCCCAGGGGACAGAGAGTACGAGCAGTACTTC.

There are many counts of this clonotype. The chain combines TRBV6-2 or TRBV6-3 with TRBJ2-3, with no clear D. The CDR3 is made up of 11 amino acids. Germline CDR1 is MNHEY and CDR2 is SVGEGT. V was cut by 5 bases and J by 6 bases, with 6 bases left in between. The CDR3 DNA reads as TGTGCCAGCAGTCGATTGGATACGCAGTATTTT. Its translation: CASSRLDTQYF.

In its sample, this clonotype was seen many times. V is TRBV15 and J is TRBJ2-2, with D perhaps being TRBD1 or TRBD2 (6 bases each). The V gene's germline CDR1 is LNHNV and CDR2 YYDKDF (reference sequence). V lost 11 bases to trimming and J lost 3 bases, with 22 bases between them. The CDR3 has 16 residues. Here the CDR3 reads CAPPTGAIPHTGELFF. DNA for the CDR3: TGTGCCCCCCCAACGGGGGCTATCCCCCACACCGGGGAGCTGTTTTTT.

This clonotype occurred many times. The chain uses TRBV20-1 and TRBJ1-1; D gene uncertain. Per germline, CDR1 DFQATT and CDR2 SNEGSKA (reference sequence). The V gene lost 3 bases and the J gene lost 3 bases, with 11 bases spanning the gap. The CDR3 has 13 residues. CDR3 nucleotide sequence: TGCAGTGCTAGTTACCAAAAATACACTGAAGCTTTCTTT. Amino acids: CSASYQKYTEAFF.

This clonotype has ten or more counts. The chain links TRBV5-5 to TRBJ2-1; 8 bases align to TRBD1. CDR1 is SGHKS and CDR2 is YYEKEE in the germline V gene (reference sequence). The CDR3 has 19 amino acids. The V segment lost 1 base and the J segment 1 base; nucleotides outside the gene matches: 13. CDR3 sequence reads: CASSLWDRRSRGSYNEQFF. As DNA, the CDR3 is TGTGCCAGCAGCTTGTGGGACAGGCGGAGTAGGGGATCCTACAATGAGCAGTTCTTC.

The V gene is TRBV27, the J gene TRBJ2-7, with a possible D match to TRBD1 (6 bases). Germline CDR1 and CDR2: MNHEY and SMNVEV (reference sequence). Trimming shortened V by 3 bases and J by 5 bases, and 8 bases separated the two germline ends. This CDR3 region has 12 residues. In DNA, the CDR3 is TGTGCCAGCAGTTTTCAGGGGAACGAGCAGTACTTC. Translated: CASSFQGNEQYF.

This rearrangement joins TRBV20-1 to TRBJ2-1; D uncertain. Germline CDR1 DFQATT, CDR2 SNEGSKA (reference sequence). V lost 1 base, J lost 5 bases, and 3 bases lay in between. The CDR3 extends over 11 amino acids. The CDR3, as DNA: TGCAGTGCTAGAGGGGACAATGAGCAGTTCTTC. It encodes CSARGDNEQFF.

V gene TRBV30 combines with J gene TRBJ2-3; a possible D gene is TRBD1 (6 bases). With 3 bases removed from V and 1 base from J, the gap between germline ends came to 17 bases. Germline CDR1 is GTSNPN and CDR2 is SVGIG (reference sequence). CDR3 size: 16 residues. This CDR3 reads CAWRGTFDMGTDTQYF. CDR3 in DNA: TGTGCCTGGAGAGGGACATTTGACATGGGCACAGATACGCAGTATTTT.

The V call is TRBV2, the J call TRBJ1-1, with a possible D match to TRBD1 (5 bases). The CDR3 is made up of 15 amino acids. V gave up 3 bases and J gave up 6 bases, with 17 bases separating them. The V gene's germline CDR1 is SNHLY and CDR2 FYNNEI. The CDR3 sequence: CASSDWDRGRAEAFF. The CDR3 region has the DNA TGTGCCAGCAGTGATTGGGACCGAGGTCGGGCTGAAGCTTTCTTT.

In its sample, this clonotype was seen a few times. V usage is TRBV23-1 and J usage is TRBJ2-3; D remains ambiguous. TRBV23-1 is identified as an open reading frame with a role that is uncertain. There are 10 residues in the CDR3. The germline V and J ends were trimmed by 3 bases and 10 bases, with 5 bases remaining between them. For the CDR3, the DNA is TGCGCCAGCAGTCATCCCCCGCAGTATTTT. Translated, it gives CASSHPPQYF.

The CDR3 DNA reads TGTGCCAGCAGCCCAGCCGACGGACCCTCCTACGAGCAGTACTTC. Translated: CASSPADGPSYEQYF. The rearrangement joins TRBV7-2 to TRBJ2-7, with D unclear. This CDR3 is built from 15 residues. Germline CDR1 is SGHTA and CDR2 is FQGNSA. Trimming cost V 5 bases and J 0 bases, with 14 bases left between them.

This clonotype occurred a few times. This chain links TRBV6-5 with TRBJ2-1; TRBD2 might be the D (7 bases). The V and J ends lost 9 bases and 10 bases respectively, with 22 bases between them. The CDR3 contains 14 residues. Germline V gene sequence: CDR1 MNHEY, CDR2 SVGAGI. CDR3 nucleotide sequence: TGTGCCAGTTGGGGGGCGGGAGAGGCGAGAGAGCAGTTCTTC. It specifies CASWGAGEAREQFF.

This clonotype was observed at least ten times. The gene calls are TRBV11-1 and TRBJ2-7, with D perhaps matching TRBD2 (6 bases). The germline CDR1 and CDR2 sequences are SGHAT and FQDESV (reference sequence). V gave up 9 bases and J gave up 6 bases, with 21 bases separating them. The CDR3 is 14 residues long. CDR3 sequence reads: CASSLRGNHAEQYF. CDR3 in DNA: TGTGCCAGTAGCCTCCGGGGGAACCACGCCGAGCAGTACTTC.

The sample holds a few counts of this clonotype. The chain links TRBV7-8 to TRBJ2-3; D might be TRBD1 or TRBD2, each matching 5 bases. V lost 3 bases and J 2 bases, leaving 6 bases between the germline ends. Germline values: CDR1 SGHVS, CDR2 FQNEAQ. There are 13 residues in the CDR3. As DNA, the CDR3 is TGTGCCAGCAGCTTGGGGACCACAGATACGCAGTATTTT. This sequence encodes CASSLGTTDTQYF.

This clonotype was recorded many times. The rearrangement links TRBV9 to TRBJ2-3; D call uncertain. There are 18 residues in the CDR3. Per the germline V gene, CDR1 is SGDLS and CDR2 is YYNGEE. V was pared by 4 bases and J by 2 bases, with 23 bases between. This chain's CDR3 is CASSPLPPRLGFTDTQYF. In DNA form, the CDR3 reads TGTGCCAGCAGCCCACTCCCTCCACGTCTAGGATTCACAGATACGCAGTATTTT.

The sample holds many counts of this clonotype. V usage is TRBV29-1 and J usage is TRBJ1-4; D might be TRBD1 (6 bases). Trimming left V 0 bases short and J 13 bases short, with 15 bases between. The CDR3 runs to 13 residues. CDR1 is SQVTM, CDR2 ANQGSEA, per germline. CDR3 in amino acids: CSVEDLEGGGLFF. The DNA for the CDR3 is TGCAGCGTTGAAGATCTTGAGGGGGGAGGACTGTTTTTT.

Written as DNA, the CDR3 is TGTGCCAGTAGTATAGGACCGGCGAATGAAAAACTGTTTTTT. Translated, it gives CASSIGPANEKLFF. J is TRBJ1-4 and V is TRBV19; no reliable D call. With 1 base removed from V and 5 bases from J, the gap between germline ends came to 8 bases. The CDR3 is 14 amino acids. Germline-derived CDR1 and CDR2 are LNHDA and SQIVND (reference sequence).